These 28 T cell receptor beta chains were sequenced from one sample in a study of T cell responses to AZD1222 COVID-19 vaccine. Here immunoSEQ multiplex PCR was the method, and the copy in TCRdb shows in-frame clones only, minus some. In the table there are 100,000 to 150,000 clones, roughly 85% of which are singletons. Material: peripheral blood, obtained 28 days after the second AZD1222 dose. These receptors came from an adult who received the AZD1222 COVID-19 vaccine.

This clone was picked up one time. The DNA for the CDR3 is TGTGCCAGCAGCCCAGGGACAGGGCAAAATCAGCCCCAGCATTTT. Its protein is CASSPGTGQNQPQHF. The chain couples TRBV5-4 to TRBJ1-5, with 9 bases that match TRBD1. CDR1 and CDR2 from the germline V gene are SGHNT and YYREEE (reference sequence). This CDR3 has 15 amino acids. V lost 4 bases to trimming and J lost 4 bases; unmatched junction nucleotides: 6.

The genes are TRBV2 and TRBJ1-5; a weak D match, TRBD1 (5 bases). Per the germline V gene, CDR1 is SNHLY and CDR2 is FYNNEI. CDR3 length: 14 residues. Trimming cost V 6 bases and J 4 bases, with 13 bases left between them. The CDR3 nucleotides read TGTGCCAGCAGAAACCAGGGCGCAAATCAGCCCCAGCATTTT. Its protein is CASRNQGANQPQHF. Together with reference TRBV2 and TRBJ1-5, the CDR3 gives the full variable domain: EPEVTQTPSHQVTQMGQEVILRCVPISNHLYFYWYRQILGQKVEFLVSFYNNEISEKSEIFDDQFSVERPDGSNFTLKIRSTKLEDSAMYFCASRNQGANQPQHFGDGTRLSIL.

The chain links TRBV5-4 to TRBJ2-5; D is perhaps TRBD1 or TRBD2 (6 bases each). Germline CDR1 and CDR2: SGHNT and YYREEE (reference sequence). The V end lost 4 bases, the J end lost 9 bases, and 16 bases lay between the germline ends. The CDR3 has 13 residues. CDR3 coding DNA: TGTGCCAGCAGCCCCGGGGGCCGCCCGCCCCAGTACTTC. Its protein product is CASSPGGRPPQYF.

V and J are TRBV28 and TRBJ2-1; 10 bases match TRBD2. The germline V gene has CDR1 MDHEN and CDR2 SYDVKM. This CDR3 is 15 amino acids long. The ends lost 3 bases at V and 10 bases at J; junction bases unmatched: 9. This CDR3 is CASSLDLAGEVEQFF. The DNA for the CDR3 is TGTGCCAGCAGTTTGGATCTAGCGGGGGAGGTCGAGCAGTTCTTC.

The chain employs TRBV5-1 and TRBJ1-4; D gene uncertain. The CDR3 contains 15 residues. V was shortened by 2 bases and J by 1 base, with 9 bases between the two germline ends. Germline CDR1 is SGHRS and CDR2 is YFSETQ. CDR3 in amino acids: CASSFTTETNEKLFF. Here the CDR3 DNA reads TGCGCCAGCAGCTTCACCACCGAAACTAATGAAAAACTGTTTTTT.

The chain is built from TRBV5-1 and TRBJ1-4; TRBD1 matches at 12 bases. The J segment lost 7 bases and the V segment lost 0 bases, leaving 1 base of the junction unmatched. The CDR3 contains 15 residues. CDR1 and CDR2 from the germline V gene are SGHRS and YFSETQ. CDR3 in amino acids: CASSLGDRGPEKLFF. CDR3 in DNA: TGCGCCAGCAGCTTGGGGGACAGGGGGCCTGAAAAACTGTTTTTT.

CDR3 in amino acids: CASSETRTGTNYGYTF. CDR3 DNA: TGCGCCAGCAGTGAGACAAGGACAGGGACCAACTATGGCTACACCTTC. The chain joins TRBV10-2 to TRBJ1-2, with TRBD1 matching over 8 bases. CDR1 is WSHSY, CDR2 SAAADI, per germline. The CDR3 loop spans 16 amino acids. V gave up 2 bases and J gave up 2 bases; unmatched junction bases: 7.

V and J are TRBV19 and TRBJ1-5, with unresolved D. The CDR3 is made up of 17 amino acids. Trimming stripped 2 bases from V and 1 base from J, with 15 bases between. CDR1 and CDR2 (germline): LNHDA, SQIVND (reference sequence). In nucleotides, the CDR3 is TGTGCCAGTAGTATACTGTCAGGCGCGAGGAGCAATCAGCCCCAGCATTTT. Protein sequence: CASSILSGARSNQPQHF.

A word on this clone: Other DNA sequences within the sample encode an identical CDR3. The chain couples TRBV18 to TRBJ1-1; D gene uncertain. Germline lookup yields CDR1 KGHSH and CDR2 LQKENI. Trimming pared 2 bases from V and 3 bases from J, leaving 7 bases between. This CDR3 is built from 13 residues. The CDR3 is CASSPGSDTEAFF. CDR3 in DNA: TGTGCCAGCTCACCAGGGTCCGACACTGAAGCTTTCTTT.

This clone was detected a few times. The chain joins TRBV9 to TRBJ1-6, with D possibly being TRBD1 (6 bases). Germline V gene data show CDR1 as SGDLS and CDR2 as YYNGEE. The CDR3 loop spans 14 amino acids. V dropped 0 bases and J dropped 9 bases, with 10 bases sitting between them. The CDR3 DNA sequence: TGTGCCAGCAGCGTAGCAGGGGAAGGTTCACCCCTCCACTTT. Translation gives CASSVAGEGSPLHF.

V and J are TRBV9 and TRBJ2-7, with a weak D call TRBD1 (6 bases). CDR1 is SGDLS and CDR2 is YYNGEE in the germline V gene. V lost 0 bases, J lost 2 bases, and 15 bases lay in between. CDR3 length equals 16 residues. CDR3 protein: CASSVDTRWGPYEQYF. Written as DNA, the CDR3 is TGTGCCAGCAGCGTAGACACACGGTGGGGGCCCTACGAGCAGTACTTC. The entire variable domain, with the rest obtained from reference TRBV9 and TRBJ2-7, is as follows: DSGVTQTPKHLITATGQRVTLRCSPRSGDLSVYWYQQSLDQGLQFLIQYYNGEERAKGNILERFSAQQFPDLHSELNLSSLELGDSALYFCASSVDTRWGPYEQYFGPGTRLTVT.

The chain uses TRBV19 and TRBJ1-2; D is unclear. CDR1 and CDR2 (germline): LNHDA, SQIVND (reference sequence). The CDR3 has 13 amino acids. The V gene lost 11 bases and the J gene lost 7 bases, with 20 bases spanning the gap. The CDR3 DNA reads as TGTGCCGGAGGAACCAAGGATGCGGGTGGCTACACCTTC. Translated: CAGGTKDAGGYTF.

In this sample, this clone turned up a few times. The chain links TRBV12-3 or TRBV12-4 to TRBJ2-7; D is possibly TRBD2 (5 bases). The CDR3 consists of 13 residues. The ends were cut back, 5 bases at V and 2 bases at J, with 10 bases in the middle. The CDR3 region is CASSPGSPYEQYF. The CDR3 DNA is TGTGCCAGCAGTCCGGGGTCCCCCTACGAGCAGTACTTC.

This chain connects TRBV3-1 (or the pseudogene TRBV3-2) to TRBJ2-2; TRBD1 aligns across 10 bases. Germline V gene sequence: CDR1 LGHDT, CDR2 YNNKEL (reference sequence). Trimming cost V 0 bases and J 5 bases; bases outside gene matches: 6. The CDR3 loop spans 17 amino acids. The CDR3 sequence: CASSQEQRTGGTGELFF. The CDR3, as DNA: TGTGCCAGCAGCCAAGAACAAAGGACAGGGGGAACCGGGGAGCTGTTTTTT.

The genes are TRBV5-1 and TRBJ1-1; unclear D gene. Germline V gene sequence: CDR1 SGHRS, CDR2 YFSETQ. The ends were cut back, 0 bases at V and 1 base at J, with 10 bases in the middle. This CDR3 spans 15 amino acids. CDR3 bases: TGCGCCAGCAGCTTGGAAGGATATGGGAACACTGAAGCTTTCTTT. Protein sequence: CASSLEGYGNTEAFF.

V gene TRBV6-2 or TRBV6-3 combines with J gene TRBJ1-2; D gene unclear. This CDR3 comprises 13 residues. Looked up from germline, CDR1 is MNHEY and CDR2 is SVGEGT. The V end lost 2 bases, the J end lost 6 bases, and 10 bases lay between the germline ends. CDR3 protein: CASSYPNGDGYTF. CDR3 nucleotide sequence: TGTGCCAGCAGTTACCCGAACGGGGATGGCTACACCTTC.

The J gene is TRBJ2-7, the V gene TRBV3-1 (or the pseudogene TRBV3-2); D unresolved. This CDR3 has 15 residues. Between the trimmed V and J ends, which lost 1 base and 7 bases, there was a span of 17 bases. The germline V gene encodes CDR1 LGHDT and CDR2 YNNKEL (reference sequence). DNA of the CDR3: TGTGCCAGCAGCCAAGGTTATGTAGGGTCTCGGGAGCAGTACTTC. Translation gives CASSQGYVGSREQYF.

The chain employs TRBV7-2 and TRBJ2-3; 12 bases fit TRBD2. The CDR3 totals 16 residues. Looked up from germline, CDR1 is SGHTA and CDR2 is FQGNSA. Trimming removed 5 bases from V and 1 base from J; junction bases left unmatched: 4. The CDR3 region has the DNA TGTGCCAGCAGCGAGACTAGCGGGGGAGGCACAGATACGCAGTATTTT. As protein: CASSETSGGGTDTQYF. Based on the CDR3 plus reference TRBV7-2 and TRBJ2-3, the full variable domain is GAGVSQSPSNKVTEKGKDVELRCDPISGHTALYWYRQSLGQGLEFLIYFQGNSAPDKSGLPSDRFSAERTGGSVSTLTIQRTQQEDSAVYLCASSETSGGGTDTQYFGPGTRLTVL.

The J gene is TRBJ1-5, the V gene TRBV27, with D unresolved. Germline V gene data show CDR1 as MNHEY and CDR2 as SMNVEV (reference sequence). V was trimmed by 3 bases and J by 1 base, leaving 1 base between them. CDR3 length: 12 amino acids. The CDR3 bases are TGTGCCAGCAGTTTCAGCAATCAGCCCCAGCATTTT. Protein sequence: CASSFSNQPQHF.

V and J are TRBV5-4 and TRBJ2-5; 8 bases match TRBD2. Germline V gives CDR1 SGHNT, CDR2 YYREEE (reference sequence). This CDR3 is built from 16 residues. V shed 4 bases, J shed 0 bases, and the junction held 8 bases outside the gene matches. CDR3 protein: CASSPQVAGNQETQYF. The CDR3 DNA reads TGTGCCAGCAGCCCTCAGGTAGCGGGAAACCAAGAGACCCAGTACTTC.

This chain connects TRBV5-1 to TRBJ1-6; the D gene is possibly TRBD1 (5 bases). The CDR3 totals 14 residues. Germline V lookup: CDR1 SGHRS, CDR2 YFSETQ. V was clipped by 4 bases and J by 14 bases, with 19 bases between them. CDR3 sequence reads: CASSPGDGNSALHF. CDR3 DNA: TGCGCCAGCAGCCCGGGGGACGGGAATTCGGCCCTCCACTTT.

V is TRBV18 and J is TRBJ1-2; D remains unclear. V was shortened by 3 bases and J by 1 base, with 9 bases between the two germline ends. Germline lookup yields CDR1 KGHSH and CDR2 LQKENI. The CDR3 contains 14 residues. The CDR3 is CASSPAQFNYGYTF. CDR3 bases: TGTGCCAGCTCACCGGCCCAGTTTAACTATGGCTACACCTTC.

The chain joins TRBV24-1 to TRBJ1-2; 7 bases align to TRBD1. Germline loops: CDR1 KGHDR, CDR2 SFDVKD. CDR3 length equals 16 residues. V lost 3 bases and J lost 1; bases outside the gene matches: 7. CDR3 coding DNA: TGTGCCACCAGTGATCCACACCGGGACAGTAACTATGGCTACACCTTC. Translating gives CATSDPHRDSNYGYTF.

V and J are TRBV11-2 and TRBJ2-4; 11 bases line up with TRBD1. Germline trimming cut 5 bases from V and 8 bases from J; bases unmatched to any gene: 8. The CDR3 length is 15 residues. The germline CDR1 and CDR2 sequences are SGHAT and FQNNGV. The CDR3: CASSPGQGAGYIQYF. The CDR3 DNA reads TGTGCCAGCAGCCCCGGACAGGGGGCGGGGTACATTCAGTACTTC.

This chain connects TRBV27 to TRBJ2-1; 8 nucleotides match TRBD2. The V and J ends lost 5 bases and 5 bases, in that order; junction bases with no gene match: 8. The CDR3 has 15 residues. Germline V CDR1 and CDR2: MNHEY, SMNVEV (reference sequence). Written as DNA, the CDR3 is TGTGCCAGCAGTCAAGGGACTAGTAGAGACAATGAGCAGTTCTTC. Residues: CASSQGTSRDNEQFF.

J is TRBJ1-3 and V is TRBV2; no definite D call. V lost 4 bases and J 0 bases, leaving 10 bases between the germline ends. Germline V gene sequence: CDR1 SNHLY, CDR2 FYNNEI. The CDR3 is made up of 15 amino acids. DNA for the CDR3: TGTGCCAGCAGTGTTGGCGGAAGCTCTGGAAACACCATATATTTT. Translated, it gives CASSVGGSSGNTIYF.

The table lists this clone with a few counts. CDR3 loop: CATLSGHEQYF. For the CDR3, the DNA is TGTGCCACCCTGTCAGGGCACGAGCAGTACTTC. V gene TRBV21-1 combines with J gene TRBJ2-7; the D call in the table, TRBD1, was not verified against the DNA. TRBV21-1 represents a pseudogene. CDR3 length: 11 residues.

The gene calls are TRBV7-9 and TRBJ1-5; D is perhaps TRBD1 (5 bases). Germline CDR1 and CDR2: SEHNR and FQNEAQ (reference sequence). This CDR3 is 15 amino acids long. V was cut by 1 base and J by 5 bases, with 12 bases left in between. The DNA of the CDR3 is TGTGCCAGCAGCTTAGGATTGGCAGGGTATCAGCCCCAGCATTTT. Amino acids: CASSLGLAGYQPQHF. The full variable domain, completed using reference TRBV7-9 and TRBJ1-5, is DTGVSQNPRHKITKRGQNVTFRCDPISEHNRLYWYRQTLGQGPEFLTYFQNEAQLEKSRLLSDRFSAERPKGSFSTLEIQRTEQGDSAMYLCASSLGLAGYQPQHFGDGTRLSIL.